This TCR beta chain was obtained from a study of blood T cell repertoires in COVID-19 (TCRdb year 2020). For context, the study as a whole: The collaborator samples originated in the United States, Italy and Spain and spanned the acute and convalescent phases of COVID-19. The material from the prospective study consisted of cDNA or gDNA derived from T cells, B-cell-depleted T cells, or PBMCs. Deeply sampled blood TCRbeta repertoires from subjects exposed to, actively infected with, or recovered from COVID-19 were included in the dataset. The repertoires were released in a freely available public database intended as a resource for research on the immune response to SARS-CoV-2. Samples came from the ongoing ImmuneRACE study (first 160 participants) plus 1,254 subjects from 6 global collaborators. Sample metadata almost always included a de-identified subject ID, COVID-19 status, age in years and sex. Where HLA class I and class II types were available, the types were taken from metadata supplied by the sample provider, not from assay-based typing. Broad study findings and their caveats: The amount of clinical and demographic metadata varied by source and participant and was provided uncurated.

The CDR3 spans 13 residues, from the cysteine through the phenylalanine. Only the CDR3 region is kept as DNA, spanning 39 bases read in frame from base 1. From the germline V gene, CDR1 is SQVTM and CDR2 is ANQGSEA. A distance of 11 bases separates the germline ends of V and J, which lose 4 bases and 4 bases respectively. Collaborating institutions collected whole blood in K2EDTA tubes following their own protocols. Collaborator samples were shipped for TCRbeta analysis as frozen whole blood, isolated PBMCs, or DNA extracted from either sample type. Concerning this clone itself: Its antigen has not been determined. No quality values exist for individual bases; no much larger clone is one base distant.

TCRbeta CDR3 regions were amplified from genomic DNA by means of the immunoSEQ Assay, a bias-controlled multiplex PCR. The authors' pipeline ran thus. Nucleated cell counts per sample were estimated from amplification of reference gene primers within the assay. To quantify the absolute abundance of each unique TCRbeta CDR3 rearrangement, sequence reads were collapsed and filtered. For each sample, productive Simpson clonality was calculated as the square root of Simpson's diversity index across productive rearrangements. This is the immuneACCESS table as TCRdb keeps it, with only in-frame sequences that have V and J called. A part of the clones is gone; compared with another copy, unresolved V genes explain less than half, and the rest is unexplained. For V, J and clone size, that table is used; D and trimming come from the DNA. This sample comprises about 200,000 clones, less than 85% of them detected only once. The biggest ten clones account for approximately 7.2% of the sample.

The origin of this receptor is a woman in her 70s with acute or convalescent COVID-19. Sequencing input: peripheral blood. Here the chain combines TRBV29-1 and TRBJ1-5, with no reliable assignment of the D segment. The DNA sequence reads TGCAGCGTTGGACGGGGAGATAATCAGCCCCAGCATTTT. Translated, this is CSVGRGDNQPQHF. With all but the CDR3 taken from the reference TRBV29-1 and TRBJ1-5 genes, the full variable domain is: SAVISQKPSRDICQRGTSLTIQCQVDSQVTMMFWYRQQPGQSLTLIATANQGSEATYESGFVIDKFPISRPNLTFSTLTVSNMSPEDSSIYLCSVGRGDNQPQHFGDGTRLSIL.